What follows are 30 T cell receptor beta chains derived from one specimen sequenced in a study of CD8 T cells in ankylosing spondylitis. TCRdb re-called the 5' RACE reads through MiXCR, storing one row per CDR3 protein. The sample lists fewer than 250,000 distinct CDR3 sequences; 20% to 30% were seen once. The sample was blood, either unsorted or a sorted T cell fraction (not recorded which). The receptors stem from a male donor with ankylosing spondylitis or in good health (not recorded which).

This clonotype appeared many times. The CDR3 loop is CASSSPFPGPLPNYGYTF. The CDR3 nucleotides are TGTGCCAGCAGCTCCCCCTTTCCGGGACCGCTCCCCAACTATGGCTACACCTTC. V gene TRBV11-3 combines with J gene TRBJ1-2; maybe TRBD1 (5 bases). CDR3 length equals 18 residues. Germline V lookup: CDR1 SGHNT, CDR2 YENEEA. V lost 4 bases and J 2 bases, leaving 23 bases between the germline ends.

V gene TRBV20-1 combines with J gene TRBJ2-1; weak D call: TRBD1 (5 bases). The CDR3 totals 12 residues. Trimming shortened V by 6 bases and J by 3 bases, and 9 bases separated the two germline ends. Germline values: CDR1 DFQATT, CDR2 SNEGSKA (reference sequence). The CDR3 nucleotides are TGCAGTGCCGTGACAGACTACAATGAGCAGTTCTTC. Residues: CSAVTDYNEQFF.

This clonotype has at least ten counts. The chain recombines TRBV5-6 with TRBJ2-3; D unclear. Germline loops: CDR1 SGHDT, CDR2 YYEEEE. V was shortened by 2 bases and J by 5 bases, with 12 bases between the two germline ends. CDR3 length: 14 amino acids. The CDR3 DNA reads TGTGCCAGCAGCTTTTACCTGGTGGGAGATACGCAGTATTTT. Translated, it gives CASSFYLVGDTQYF. The whole variable domain, filled in from reference TRBV5-6 and TRBJ2-3, reads DAGVTQSPTHLIKTRGQQVTLRCSPKSGHDTVSWYQQALGQGPQFIFQYYEEEERQRGNFPDRFSGHQFPNYSSELNVNALLLGDSALYLCASSFYLVGDTQYFGPGTRLTVL.

This chain connects TRBV10-3 to TRBJ2-1; 7 nucleotides align to TRBD2. Germline CDR1 ENHRY, CDR2 SYGVKD. This CDR3 comprises 15 residues. The trim removed 2 bases at V and 8 bases at J, leaving 9 bases unmatched. The chain's CDR3 is CAISEGGGRGDEQFF. The CDR3 DNA follows: TGTGCCATCAGTGAGGGAGGCGGGAGAGGCGATGAGCAGTTCTTC.

On this clonotype itself: This may come from a read error, since a much larger clone is one base off. J is TRBJ2-7 and V is TRBV25-1; 10 nucleotides align to TRBD1. This CDR3 region has 13 residues. CDR1 and CDR2 from the germline V gene are MGHDK and SYGVNS. CDR3 loop: CASLPGQGFEEYF. The CDR3 coding sequence is TGTGCCAGCCTGCCGGGACAGGGGTTCGAGGAGTACTTC.

V usage is TRBV4-2 and J usage is TRBJ2-1, with 10 bases lining up with TRBD2. CDR1 is LGHNA and CDR2 is YNFKEQ in the germline V gene. V gave up 3 bases and J gave up 3 bases; unmatched junction bases: 11. The CDR3 has 18 residues. CDR3 nucleotides: TGTGCCAGCAGCCAGACCGGGACTAGCGAGAACTTCTACAATGAGCAGTTCTTC. Its translation is CASSQTGTSENFYNEQFF.

This clonotype was observed at least ten times. The chain uses TRBV12-3 or TRBV12-4 and TRBJ2-7; TRBD2 is a possible D gene (5 bases). This CDR3 region has 13 residues. Deletions cut 6 bases from V and 0 bases from J, with 9 bases between. CDR3 residues: CASSTGDSYEQYF. DNA for the CDR3: TGTGCCAGCAGCACCGGGGACTCCTACGAGCAGTACTTC.

The gene calls are TRBV27 and TRBJ1-3; 8 bases are a match to TRBD1. The ends lost 6 bases at V and 4 bases at J; junction bases unmatched: 11. This CDR3 comprises 16 residues. Germline CDR1 reads MNHEY; CDR2 reads SMNVEV (reference sequence). Here the CDR3 reads CASSLSWTGTGNTIYF. Written as DNA, the CDR3 is TGTGCCAGCAGCCTATCCTGGACAGGGACCGGAAACACCATATATTTT.

This clonotype was picked up many times. The V gene is TRBV7-9, the J gene TRBJ1-1; D may be TRBD1 (5 bases). The V end lost 4 bases, the J end lost 3 bases, and 9 bases lay between the germline ends. This CDR3 has 13 amino acids. CDR1 is SEHNR and CDR2 is FQNEAQ in the germline V gene (reference sequence). The chain's CDR3 is CASSSGSYTEAFF. CDR3 in DNA: TGTGCCAGCAGCTCAGGGTCCTACACTGAAGCTTTCTTT.

V gene TRBV20-1 combines with J gene TRBJ2-3; D call uncertain. Germline-derived CDR1 and CDR2 are DFQATT and SNEGSKA (reference sequence). V lost 2 bases to trimming and J lost 4 bases, with 10 bases between them. The CDR3 runs to 13 residues. The CDR3 protein is CSARFGSPDTQYF. The CDR3, as DNA: TGCAGTGCTAGATTCGGGTCTCCAGATACGCAGTATTTT.

The V gene is TRBV20-1, the J gene TRBJ1-4; TRBD1 is a possible D gene (5 bases). Germline V CDR1 and CDR2: DFQATT, SNEGSKA (reference sequence). V lost 0 bases and J lost 5, with 13 bases in between. The CDR3 has 15 residues. In nucleotides, the CDR3 is TGCAGTGCTAGAGATTTGCAGGGCAACAATGAAAAACTGTTTTTT. It is translated as CSARDLQGNNEKLFF.

V gene TRBV9 combines with J gene TRBJ2-1; TRBD1 might be the D (5 bases). CDR1 and CDR2 from the germline V gene are SGDLS and YYNGEE. The V gene lost 3 bases and the J gene lost 10 bases, with 20 bases spanning the gap. The CDR3 has 15 amino acids. The CDR3 sequence is CASSGKVYHPGEQFF. As DNA, the CDR3 is TGTGCCAGCAGCGGAAAAGTCTACCACCCAGGGGAGCAGTTCTTC.

This clonotype showed up many times. The J gene is TRBJ2-7, the V gene TRBV18; TRBD1 is a possible D gene (6 bases). V was clipped by 3 bases and J by 4 bases, with 16 bases between them. The CDR3 loop spans 15 amino acids. Germline values: CDR1 KGHSH, CDR2 LQKENI. CDR3 loop: CASSPWTAREYEQYF. The CDR3 DNA follows: TGTGCCAGCTCACCCTGGACAGCCCGGGAATACGAGCAGTACTTC.

The table lists this clonotype with many counts. CDR3 DNA: TGTGCCAGCAGTGCCCCCGGCGGGGAGACCCAGTACTTC. Translating it yields CASSAPGGETQYF. The chain is built from TRBV6-1 and TRBJ2-5, with D possibly matching TRBD2 (5 bases). Trimming left V 4 bases short and J 5 bases short, with 11 bases between. CDR3 size: 13 residues. Germline V CDR1 and CDR2: MNHNS, SASEGT.

V is TRBV20-1 and J is TRBJ1-5, with D hard to call. The CDR3 consists of 14 residues. Germline V CDR1 and CDR2: DFQATT, SNEGSKA (reference sequence). Trimming cost V 0 bases and J 3 bases, with 9 bases left between them. CDR3 protein: CSARDSQTNQPQHF. The CDR3 nucleotides are TGCAGTGCTAGAGATAGCCAGACCAATCAGCCCCAGCATTTT.

The chain has TRBV5-6 and TRBJ1-1; no clear D. V lost 4 bases and J lost 2, with 9 bases in between. Germline CDR1 SGHDT, CDR2 YYEEEE. The CDR3 totals 13 residues. CDR3 amino acids: CASSGRYNTEAFF. CDR3 DNA sequence: TGTGCCAGCAGCGGACGTTATAACACTGAAGCTTTCTTT. The whole variable domain, filled in from reference TRBV5-6 and TRBJ1-1, reads DAGVTQSPTHLIKTRGQQVTLRCSPKSGHDTVSWYQQALGQGPQFIFQYYEEEERQRGNFPDRFSGHQFPNYSSELNVNALLLGDSALYLCASSGRYNTEAFFGQGTRLTVV.

This clonotype was observed many times. The rearrangement links TRBV25-1 to TRBJ2-1; 8 nucleotides agree with TRBD1. CDR3 length equals 13 residues. The germline V gene has CDR1 MGHDK and CDR2 SYGVNS. The V segment lost 6 bases and the J segment 6 bases; nucleotides outside the gene matches: 4. CDR3 sequence: CASRETGGNEQFF. CDR3 bases: TGTGCCAGCAGGGAAACAGGGGGCAATGAGCAGTTCTTC.

Ten or more counts support this clonotype. V usage is TRBV5-5 and J usage is TRBJ1-4; 9 bases match TRBD1. The V gene end was trimmed by 4 bases and the J gene end by 3 bases; junction bases not matched to a gene: 4. The CDR3 covers 15 residues. From germline, CDR1 is SGHKS and CDR2 YYEKEE (reference sequence). The CDR3 spells CASSQQGAPNEKLFF. The CDR3 DNA follows: TGTGCCAGCAGCCAACAGGGGGCACCTAATGAAAAACTGTTTTTT. The variable domain in full, completed from reference TRBV5-5 and TRBJ1-4, reads DAGVTQSPTHLIKTRGQQVTLRCSPISGHKSVSWYQQVLGQGPQFIFQYYEKEERGRGNFPDRFSARQFPNYSSELNVNALLLGDSALYLCASSQQGAPNEKLFFGSGTQLSVL.

This clonotype was seen at least ten times. V usage is TRBV29-1 and J usage is TRBJ2-5; TRBD2 is a possible D gene (5 bases). The CDR3 length is 14 residues. CDR1 SQVTM and CDR2 ANQGSEA come from the germline V gene. The ends were cut back, 1 base at V and 3 bases at J, with 12 bases in the middle. Here the CDR3 DNA reads TGCAGCGTTGAAGCGCCCCGGGGAGAAGAGACCCAGTACTTC. It codes for CSVEAPRGEETQYF.

This clonotype occurred a few times. The rearrangement joins TRBV19 to TRBJ2-3; 7 bases agree with TRBD2. The CDR3 extends over 14 amino acids. Trimming cost V 7 bases and J 2 bases; bases outside gene matches: 6. Per germline, CDR1 LNHDA and CDR2 SQIVND (reference sequence). The CDR3 nucleotides are TGTGCCAGTAACCGAGCGGGACCCACAGATACGCAGTATTTT. Protein product: CASNRAGPTDTQYF.

In its sample, this clonotype was seen many times. V and J are TRBV4-1 and TRBJ2-7; 13 bases line up with TRBD2. The trim removed 1 base at V and 8 bases at J, leaving 8 bases unmatched. Germline V lookup: CDR1 MGHRA, CDR2 YSYEKL. This CDR3 region has 16 residues. The CDR3: CASSQGLAGGFPQQYF. The CDR3 nucleotides are TGCGCCAGCAGCCAAGGACTAGCGGGAGGTTTCCCTCAGCAGTACTTC.

V and J are TRBV7-2 and TRBJ2-3, with a tentative D call TRBD2 (6 bases). The CDR3 covers 15 residues. Germline CDR1 SGHTA, CDR2 FQGNSA. Trimming stripped 1 base from V and 4 bases from J, with 12 bases between. The CDR3 region is CASSLDWPGADTQYF. DNA for the CDR3: TGTGCCAGCAGCTTAGACTGGCCGGGAGCAGATACGCAGTATTTT.

This clonotype was observed at least ten times. The chain has TRBV4-3 and TRBJ1-2, with 10 bases aligning to TRBD1. The CDR3 covers 17 residues. Per germline, CDR1 LGHNA and CDR2 YSLEER. V lost 3 bases to trimming and J lost 6 bases; unmatched junction nucleotides: 13. The CDR3 coding sequence is TGCGCCAGCAGCCAGATAGGGGGACAGGGGAAAGGTGATGGCTACACCTTC. Translated: CASSQIGGQGKGDGYTF.

Many counts were recorded for this clonotype. V usage is TRBV5-1 and J usage is TRBJ2-7, with D tentatively TRBD1 (5 bases). CDR1 SGHRS and CDR2 YFSETQ come from the germline V gene. V shed 0 bases and J shed 4 bases, with 11 bases lying between them. This CDR3 spans 14 amino acids. The CDR3 sequence: CASSLDRFGYEQYF. As DNA, the CDR3 is TGCGCCAGCAGCTTGGACAGGTTTGGGTACGAGCAGTACTTC.

This clonotype was picked up many times. The chain is built from TRBV7-9 and TRBJ2-4; D may be TRBD2 (5 bases). This CDR3 is 15 amino acids long. Germline values: CDR1 SEHNR, CDR2 FQNEAQ (reference sequence). Between the trimmed V and J ends, which lost 4 bases and 0 bases, there was a span of 10 bases. The CDR3 nucleotides are TGTGCCAGCAGCTCCGGGGAGTTAGCCAAAAACATTCAGTACTTC. The encoded protein is CASSSGELAKNIQYF.

This clonotype showed up many times. The CDR3 bases are TGTGCCAGCAGTTCCTCGACAGGGACCCACTATGGCTACACCTTC. This encodes CASSSSTGTHYGYTF. The rearrangement uses TRBV27 and TRBJ1-2, with 7 positions matching TRBD1. Germline V lookup: CDR1 MNHEY, CDR2 SMNVEV (reference sequence). The CDR3 is made up of 15 amino acids. J lost 3 bases, V lost 4 bases, and 8 bases had no gene match.

The chain recombines TRBV29-1 with TRBJ2-1; D might be TRBD1 (6 bases). Trimming removed 8 bases at V and 12 bases at J, with 17 bases between. The germline V gene encodes CDR1 SQVTM and CDR2 ANQGSEA. CDR3 length: 11 amino acids. The CDR3 DNA reads as TGCAGCCAAGCGAATGGGGGCCTGCAGTTCTTC. Encoded protein: CSQANGGLQFF.

This clonotype has only one observation. The chain recombines TRBV28 with TRBJ1-6; D is possibly TRBD1 (5 bases). CDR1 is MDHEN and CDR2 is SYDVKM in the germline V gene. The CDR3 has 14 amino acids. Trimming took off 3 bases at V and 7 bases at J, with 10 bases between the two ends. In DNA form, the CDR3 reads TGTGCCAGCAGTTTGGGACCAGGGAATTCACCCCTCCACTTT. Translating it yields CASSLGPGNSPLHF.

This clonotype was detected ten times or more. The J gene is TRBJ1-5, the V gene TRBV11-2, with 9 bases matching TRBD1. Germline V lookup: CDR1 SGHAT, CDR2 FQNNGV. This CDR3 has 15 residues. V was clipped by 6 bases and J by 7 bases; unmatched bases: 10. This CDR3 reads CASRSRDRAGQPQHF. For the CDR3, the DNA is TGTGCCAGCAGAAGCCGGGACAGGGCAGGACAGCCCCAGCATTTT. The variable domain in full, with the rest retrieved from reference TRBV11-2 and TRBJ1-5, is EAGVAQSPRYKIIEKRQSVAFWCNPISGHATLYWYQQILGQGPKLLIQFQNNGVVDDSQLPKDRFSAERLKGVDSTLKIQPAKLEDSAVYLCASRSRDRAGQPQHFGDGTRLSIL.

The CDR3 sequence is CSARGLAGESGTDTQYF. DNA of the CDR3: TGCAGTGCTAGAGGCCTAGCGGGAGAGTCTGGCACAGATACGCAGTATTTT. V usage is TRBV20-1 and J usage is TRBJ2-3; 10 nucleotides line up with TRBD2. Germline V gene lookup returns CDR1 DFQATT and CDR2 SNEGSKA (reference sequence). V shed 1 base and J 1 base; nucleotides not matched to a gene: 8. The CDR3 has 17 amino acids.